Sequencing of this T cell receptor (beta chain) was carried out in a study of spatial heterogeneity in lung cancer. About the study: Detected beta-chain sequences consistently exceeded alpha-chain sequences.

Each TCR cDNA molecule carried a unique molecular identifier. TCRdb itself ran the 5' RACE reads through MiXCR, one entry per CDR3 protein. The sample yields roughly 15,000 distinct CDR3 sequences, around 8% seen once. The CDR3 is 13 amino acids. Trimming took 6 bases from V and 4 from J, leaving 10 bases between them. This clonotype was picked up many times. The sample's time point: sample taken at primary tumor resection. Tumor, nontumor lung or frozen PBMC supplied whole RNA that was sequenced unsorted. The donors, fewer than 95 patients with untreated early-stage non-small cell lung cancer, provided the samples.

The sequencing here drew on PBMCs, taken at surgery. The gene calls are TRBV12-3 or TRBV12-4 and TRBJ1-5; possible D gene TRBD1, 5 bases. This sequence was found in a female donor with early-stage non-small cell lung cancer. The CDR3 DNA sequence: TGTGCCAGCAGGCGGGGGTGGAATCAGCCCCAGCATTTT. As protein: CASRRGWNQPQHF.